A single TCR beta chain is shown here with its context. These data are taken from a study of blood T cell repertoires in COVID-19. Study details: Sources were T cells, B-cell-depleted T cells, or PBMCs; the material itself was cDNA or gDNA.

The method was immunoSEQ multiplex PCR; TCRdb's version includes in-frame clones alone and lacks a portion of them. The sample has 200,000 or so clones, around 90% seen once; the top ten hold 0.8% to 1%. This clonotype was obtained from a man in his sixties with COVID-19, enrolled during active disease. Sequenced input: peripheral blood.

CDR3: CASSSDRALYF. As DNA, the CDR3 is TGTGCCAGCAGCTCCGACAGGGCACTGTACTTC. This chain links TRBV11-1 with TRBJ2-7; the match to TRBD1 covers 7 bases. Per the germline V gene, CDR1 is SGHAT and CDR2 is FQDESV (reference sequence). Trimming took 4 bases from V and 12 from J; bases not matched to a gene: 6. The CDR3 has 11 residues.